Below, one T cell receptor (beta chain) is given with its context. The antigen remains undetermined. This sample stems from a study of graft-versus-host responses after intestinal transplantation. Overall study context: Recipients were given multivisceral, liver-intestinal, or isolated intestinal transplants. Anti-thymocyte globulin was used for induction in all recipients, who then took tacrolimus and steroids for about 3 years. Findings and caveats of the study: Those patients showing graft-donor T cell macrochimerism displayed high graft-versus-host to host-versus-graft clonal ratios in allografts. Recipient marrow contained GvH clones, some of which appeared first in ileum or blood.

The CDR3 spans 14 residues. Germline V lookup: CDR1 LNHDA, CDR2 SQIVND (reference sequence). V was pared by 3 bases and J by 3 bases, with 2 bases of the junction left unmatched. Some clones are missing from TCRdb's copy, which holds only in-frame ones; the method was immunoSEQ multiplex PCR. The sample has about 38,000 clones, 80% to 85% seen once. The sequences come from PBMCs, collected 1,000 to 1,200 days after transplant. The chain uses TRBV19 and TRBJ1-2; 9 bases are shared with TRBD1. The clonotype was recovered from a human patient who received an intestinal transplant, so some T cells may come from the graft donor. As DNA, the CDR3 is TGTGCCAGTAGTATGGACAGGGGTTACTATGGCTACACCTTC. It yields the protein CASSMDRGYYGYTF. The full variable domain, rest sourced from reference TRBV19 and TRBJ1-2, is DGGITQSPKYLFRKEGQNVTLSCEQNLNHDAMYWYRQDPGQGLRLIYYSQIVNDFQKGDIAEGYSVSREKKESFPLTVTSAQKNPTAFYLCASSMDRGYYGYTFGSGTRLTVV.